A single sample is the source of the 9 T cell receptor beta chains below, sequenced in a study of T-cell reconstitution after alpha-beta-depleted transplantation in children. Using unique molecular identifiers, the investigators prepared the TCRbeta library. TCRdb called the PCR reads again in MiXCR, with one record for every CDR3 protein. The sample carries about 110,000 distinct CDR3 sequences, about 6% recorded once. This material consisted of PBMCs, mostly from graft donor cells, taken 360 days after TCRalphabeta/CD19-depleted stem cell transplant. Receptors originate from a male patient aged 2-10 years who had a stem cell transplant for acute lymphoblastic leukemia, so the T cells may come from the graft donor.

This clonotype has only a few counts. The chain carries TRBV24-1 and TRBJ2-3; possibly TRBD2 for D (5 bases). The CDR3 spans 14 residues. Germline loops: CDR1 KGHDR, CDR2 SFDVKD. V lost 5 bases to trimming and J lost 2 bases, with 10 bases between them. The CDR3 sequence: CATSATGFTDTQYF. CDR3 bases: TGTGCCACCAGTGCAACGGGATTCACAGATACGCAGTATTTT.

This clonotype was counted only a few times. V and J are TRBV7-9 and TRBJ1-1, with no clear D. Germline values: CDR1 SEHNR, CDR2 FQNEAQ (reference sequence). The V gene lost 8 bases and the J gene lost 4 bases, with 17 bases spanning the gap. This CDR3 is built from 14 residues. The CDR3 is CASRSTDEGTEAFF. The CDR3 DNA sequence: TGTGCCAGCCGCTCGACCGACGAAGGCACTGAAGCTTTCTTT.

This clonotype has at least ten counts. Here the CDR3 reads CASSQEATSESSSYNEQFF. CDR3 nucleotide sequence: TGCGCCAGCAGCCAAGAAGCGACTAGCGAATCGAGCTCCTACAATGAGCAGTTCTTC. The chain uses TRBV4-3 and TRBJ2-1, with 8 bases that match TRBD2. CDR1 LGHNA and CDR2 YSLEER come from the germline V gene. CDR3 length: 19 amino acids. V lost 0 bases and J lost 0; bases outside the gene matches: 10.

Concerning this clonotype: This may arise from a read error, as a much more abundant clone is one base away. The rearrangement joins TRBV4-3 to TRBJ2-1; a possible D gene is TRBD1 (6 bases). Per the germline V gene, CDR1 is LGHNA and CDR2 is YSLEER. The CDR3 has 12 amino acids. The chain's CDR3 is CASRQEGVEQFF. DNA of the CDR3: TGCGCCAGCAGACAAGAGGGGGTTGAGCAGTTCTTC.

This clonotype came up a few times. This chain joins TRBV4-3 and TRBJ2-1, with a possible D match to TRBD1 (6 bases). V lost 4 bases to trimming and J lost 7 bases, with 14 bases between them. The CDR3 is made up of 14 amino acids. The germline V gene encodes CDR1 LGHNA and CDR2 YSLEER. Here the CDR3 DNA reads TGCGCCAGCAGCCTTATACAGGGTTGGAATGAGCAGTTCTTC. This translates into CASSLIQGWNEQFF.

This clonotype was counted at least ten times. The chain's CDR3 is CATSGTGFNEQFF. The CDR3 DNA reads as TGTGCCACCTCCGGGACAGGATTCAATGAGCAGTTCTTC. The V gene is TRBV24-1, the J gene TRBJ2-1; the match to TRBD1 covers 8 bases. The V gene's germline CDR1 is KGHDR and CDR2 SFDVKD. Losses at the gene ends were 9 bases for V and 6 bases for J; bases not matched to a gene: 6. The CDR3 loop spans 13 amino acids.

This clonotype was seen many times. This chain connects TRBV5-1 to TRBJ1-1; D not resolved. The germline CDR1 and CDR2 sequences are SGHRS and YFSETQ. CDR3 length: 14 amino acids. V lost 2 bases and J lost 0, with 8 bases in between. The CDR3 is CASSFLNMNTEAFF. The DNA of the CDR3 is TGCGCCAGCAGCTTCCTCAACATGAACACTGAAGCTTTCTTT.

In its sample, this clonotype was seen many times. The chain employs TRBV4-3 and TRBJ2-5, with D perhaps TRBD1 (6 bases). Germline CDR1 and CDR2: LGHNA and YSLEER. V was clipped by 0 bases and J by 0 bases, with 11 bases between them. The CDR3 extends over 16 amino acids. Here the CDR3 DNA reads TGCGCCAGCAGCCAAGAAATCGACAGGTACCAAGAGACCCAGTACTTC. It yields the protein CASSQEIDRYQETQYF.

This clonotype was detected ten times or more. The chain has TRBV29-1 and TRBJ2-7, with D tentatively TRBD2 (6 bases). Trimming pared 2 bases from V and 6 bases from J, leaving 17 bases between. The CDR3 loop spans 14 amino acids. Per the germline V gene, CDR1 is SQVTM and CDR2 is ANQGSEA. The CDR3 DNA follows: TGCAGCGTTGAACCGCTGGATGGGGGGATCGAGCAGTACTTC. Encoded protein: CSVEPLDGGIEQYF.